What follows describes a single T cell receptor (beta chain). The study recruited people aged roughly 18 to 100 years across about two dozen US areas. Sequencing used immunoSEQ multiplex PCR; TCRdb keeps in-frame clones, though not all of them. The profile shows fewer than 350,000 clones, about nine tenths of them singletons. The CDR3 loop spans 17 amino acids. Germline CDR1 is SGHDT and CDR2 is YYEEEE. The V end was cut by 0 bases, the J end by 5 bases, with 21 bases between. This specimen comes from a study of blood T cell repertoires in COVID-19. For the study at large: Sites across the United States, Italy and Spain contributed samples from acute and convalescent COVID-19.

The chain combines TRBV5-6 with TRBJ2-7; perhaps TRBD1 as D (6 bases). Sequenced sample: PBMCs or T cells enriched from blood (not recorded which). The sequence was collected from a man aged 55 to 70 who had recovered from COVID-19. CDR3 sequence reads: CASSLGPPTGWFNEQYF. The CDR3 region has the DNA TGTGCCAGCAGCTTGGGGCCCCCTACAGGGTGGTTTAACGAGCAGTACTTC. Complete variable domain (other parts from reference TRBV5-6 and TRBJ2-7): DAGVTQSPTHLIKTRGQQVTLRCSPKSGHDTVSWYQQALGQGPQFIFQYYEEEERQRGNFPDRFSGHQFPNYSSELNVNALLLGDSALYLCASSLGPPTGWFNEQYFGPGTRLTVT.